This T cell receptor (beta chain) was sequenced in a study of blood T cell repertoires in COVID-19. Across the whole study: Samples taken during acute and convalescent COVID-19 were collected in the United States, Italy and Spain. T cells, B-cell-depleted T cells, or PBMCs provided the cDNA or gDNA that served as material.

The V gene's germline CDR1 is SGHRS and CDR2 YFSETQ. The CDR3 sequence is 14 residues long. The J segment lost 4 bases and the V segment lost 4 bases, leaving 4 bases of the junction unmatched. Original handling: Estimated nucleated cell counts came from reference gene primer amplification. Method: immunoSEQ multiplex PCR; TCRdb's copy keeps in-frame clones and lacks some. V, J and clone size are those of that table, while D and trimming were read from the DNA. Of around 99,000 clones detected, approximately 81% appear once; the ten largest clones hold approximately 4.1%. The sequence was obtained from a human donor in a cohort sampled during active COVID-19. Sequencing used peripheral blood. The V and J genes are TRBV5-1 and TRBJ2-2; 7 bases align to TRBD2. The CDR3 here is CASSPSGITGELFF. The CDR3 nucleotides read TGCGCCAGCAGCCCAAGCGGGATCACCGGGGAGCTGTTTTTT.